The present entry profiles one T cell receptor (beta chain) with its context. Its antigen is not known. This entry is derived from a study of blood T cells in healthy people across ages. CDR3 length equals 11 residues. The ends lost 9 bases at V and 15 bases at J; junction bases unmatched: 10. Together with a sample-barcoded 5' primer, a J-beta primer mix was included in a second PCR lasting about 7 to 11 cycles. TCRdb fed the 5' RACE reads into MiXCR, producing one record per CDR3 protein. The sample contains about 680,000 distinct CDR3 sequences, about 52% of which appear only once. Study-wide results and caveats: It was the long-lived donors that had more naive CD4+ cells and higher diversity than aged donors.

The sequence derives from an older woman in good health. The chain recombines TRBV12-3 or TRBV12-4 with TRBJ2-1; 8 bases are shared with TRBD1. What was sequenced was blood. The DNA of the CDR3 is TGTGCCAGTAGCCTCGGACAGGGAGCGTTCTTC. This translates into CASSLGQGAFF.